These T cell receptor beta chains were read from a single sample in a study of T cells after yellow fever vaccination. Each CDR3 protein is one row after TCRdb ran MiXCR on the 5' RACE reads. The data show a few hundred thousand distinct CDR3 sequences, around 4.5% seen once. Sequencing used PBMCs, obtained 15 days after the yellow fever booster vaccination. Receptor source: a man aged 18 to 35 who received the YFV17D yellow fever vaccine. Both conserved end residues are trimmed from each CDR3. Each record gives: D gene, V gene, J gene, CDR3 protein. D genes are given only for firm matches.

D gene: NA; V gene: TRBV4-1; J gene: TRBJ2-7; CDR3 protein: ASSQRGGATYEQY
D gene: NA; V gene: TRBV20-1; J gene: TRBJ2-5; CDR3 protein: SASPPGVQTQY
D gene: TRBD2; V gene: TRBV6-5; J gene: TRBJ2-7; CDR3 protein: ASRLGGEQY
D gene: NA; V gene: TRBV7-2; J gene: TRBJ2-1; CDR3 protein: ASSLGRGPYNEQF
D gene: TRBD2; V gene: TRBV14; J gene: TRBJ2-7; CDR3 protein: ASSPAGRPDEQY
D gene: NA; V gene: TRBV5-1; J gene: TRBJ1-2; CDR3 protein: ASSLGGRNYGYT
D gene: NA; V gene: TRBV7-6; J gene: TRBJ2-2; CDR3 protein: ASGRAGNTGELF
D gene: TRBD1; V gene: TRBV5-8; J gene: TRBJ2-5; CDR3 protein: ASSLGDRGYQETQY
D gene: TRBD1; V gene: TRBV5-4; J gene: TRBJ1-4; CDR3 protein: ASSAGGGEEKLF
D gene: TRBD1; V gene: TRBV6-1; J gene: TRBJ1-5; CDR3 protein: ASRNYQGVRNQPQH
D gene: NA; V gene: TRBV7-9; J gene: TRBJ2-5; CDR3 protein: ASSPRTKEQETQY
D gene: NA; V gene: TRBV6-2/TRBV6-3; J gene: TRBJ2-1; CDR3 protein: ASISGGRSYNEQF
D gene: TRBD2; V gene: TRBV20-1; J gene: TRBJ2-7; CDR3 protein: SARGPGGPIEQY
D gene: NA; V gene: TRBV7-9; J gene: TRBJ2-7; CDR3 protein: ASSQLSGYEQY
D gene: NA; V gene: TRBV7-8; J gene: TRBJ1-5; CDR3 protein: ASSPARGPPSNQPQH
D gene: NA; V gene: TRBV6-6; J gene: TRBJ1-5; CDR3 protein: ASSYTMRDGRNQPQH